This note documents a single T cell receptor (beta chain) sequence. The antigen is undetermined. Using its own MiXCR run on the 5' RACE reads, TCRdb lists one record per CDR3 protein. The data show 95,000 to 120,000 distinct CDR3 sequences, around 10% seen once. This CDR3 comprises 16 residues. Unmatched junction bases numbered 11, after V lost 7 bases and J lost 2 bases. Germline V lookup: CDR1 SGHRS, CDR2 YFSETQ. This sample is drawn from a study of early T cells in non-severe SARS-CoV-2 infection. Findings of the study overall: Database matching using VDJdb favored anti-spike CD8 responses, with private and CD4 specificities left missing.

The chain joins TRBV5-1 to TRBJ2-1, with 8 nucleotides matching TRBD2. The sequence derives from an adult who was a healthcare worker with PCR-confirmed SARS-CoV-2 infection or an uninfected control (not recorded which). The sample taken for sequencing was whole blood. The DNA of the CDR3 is TGCGCCAGCGCGGGGGGTAGCGGGACCACCTACAATGAGCAGTTCTTC. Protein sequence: CASAGGSGTTYNEQFF. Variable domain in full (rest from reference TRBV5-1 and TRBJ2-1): KAGVTQTPRYLIKTRGQQVTLSCSPISGHRSVSWYQQTPGQGLQFLFEYFSETQRNKGNFPGRFSGRQFSNSRSEMNVSTLELGDSALYLCASAGGSGTTYNEQFFGPGTRLTVL.